This TCR beta chain was found in a study of OX40 agonist ivuxolimab in advanced cancers. Sampling times: baseline, cycle 4 day 1, cycle 7 day 1. Assay: immunoSEQ multiplex PCR; the TCRdb copy retains only in-frame clones and omits some. This sample has around 18,000 clones; 65% to 90% occur once, and the top ten carry about an eighth. Study-wide findings and caveats: On average, CD8+ T cells showed a greater number of expanded clones than CD4+.

About this clone: What it binds is not known.

The specimen was CD4+ or CD8+ T cells sorted from blood, collected in a trial of the OX40 agonist ivuxolimab. The clonotype was recovered from an adult with an advanced solid tumor such as melanoma, head and neck, liver or kidney cancer.

CDR3 in DNA: TGTGCCAGCAGCTTAAAACAGTACGAGCAGTACTTC. This sequence encodes CASSLKQYEQYF. V usage is TRBV11-2 and J usage is TRBJ2-7; no reliable D call. CDR1 and CDR2 (germline): SGHAT, FQNNGV. The CDR3 runs to 12 residues. V was clipped by 2 bases and J by 4 bases, with 6 bases between them. Full variable domain (missing parts from reference TRBV11-2 and TRBJ2-7): EAGVAQSPRYKIIEKRQSVAFWCNPISGHATLYWYQQILGQGPKLLIQFQNNGVVDDSQLPKDRFSAERLKGVDSTLKIQPAKLEDSAVYLCASSLKQYEQYFGPGTRLTVT.